The entry below gives a single TCR beta chain sequence along with its context. In the authors' workflow: Amplified reference gene primers provided the basis for estimating nucleated cell counts. Measured with immunoSEQ multiplex PCR; TCRdb has only the in-frame clones, and not every one. V, J and clone size were drawn from that table, and D and trimming were deduced from the DNA. The sample gives 180,000 or so clones, around 84% of which show up once; 4.5% to 5% is in the top ten. After removal of 4 bases from V and 4 bases from J, the junction contained 8 bases not matched to a gene. This CDR3 is 15 amino acids long. Germline V gene sequence: CDR1 SGHRS, CDR2 YFSETQ. The data originate from a study of blood T cell repertoires in COVID-19. Across the study: T cells, B-cell-depleted T cells, or PBMCs supplied cDNA or gDNA.

Sample: peripheral blood. The chain joins TRBV5-1 to TRBJ2-1, with 7 bases lining up with TRBD2. This clonotype originated in a woman at least 80 years old with acute or convalescent COVID-19. DNA for the CDR3: TGCGCCAGCAGCCCCGAAGGCGGGGGTTACAATGAGCAGTTCTTC. This encodes CASSPEGGGYNEQFF.